These T cell receptor beta chains were read from a single sample in a study of blood T cell repertoires in COVID-19. Sequenced by immunoSEQ multiplex PCR; TCRdb stores in-frame clones only, minus some. In the table there are 60,000 to 85,000 clones, roughly three quarters of which are singletons. Sequencing was carried out using peripheral blood. These receptors were collected from a human donor in a cohort sampled during active COVID-19. The conserved cysteine and the conserved F or W are not part of the CDR3 here.

V: TRBV7-3
J: TRBJ2-2
CDR3: ASSRWRAANTGELF

V: TRBV4-2
J: TRBJ2-2
CDR3: ASSLGGNTGELF

V: TRBV7-9
J: TRBJ2-5
CDR3: ASSLNQGPETQY

V: TRBV7-9
J: TRBJ2-2
CDR3: ASSLGETGSYTGELF

V: TRBV6-2/TRBV6-3
J: TRBJ2-2
CDR3: ASSYSRLEGELF

V: TRBV11-2
J: TRBJ2-7
CDR3: ASSRTGAYYEQY

V: TRBV5-5
J: TRBJ1-4
CDR3: ASSLEDRGNEKLF

V: TRBV7-2
J: TRBJ2-1
CDR3: ASRKQGALFEQF

V: TRBV27
J: TRBJ2-1
CDR3: ASSLGGGLYNEQF

V: TRBV28
J: TRBJ1-1
CDR3: ASIGSGNTEAF

V: TRBV5-4
J: TRBJ2-3
CDR3: ASSLDGGTTDTQY

V: TRBV7-3
J: TRBJ2-4
CDR3: ASSDGTGWAKNIQY

V: TRBV11-1
J: TRBJ1-6
CDR3: ASSPWTASQSPLH

V: TRBV11-2
J: TRBJ2-7
CDR3: ASSSGQGRVYEQY

V: TRBV2
J: TRBJ2-6
CDR3: ASSPQGTGANVLT

V: TRBV7-9
J: TRBJ2-3
CDR3: ASSFAQGVADTQY

V: TRBV18
J: TRBJ1-4
CDR3: ASSPTGTGEKLF

V: TRBV19
J: TRBJ2-5
CDR3: ASSTPRWETQY

V: TRBV6-5
J: TRBJ1-2
CDR3: ASSYDGRGYGYT

V: TRBV6-5
J: TRBJ2-5
CDR3: ASSYSGGRETQY

V: TRBV7-3
J: TRBJ2-7
CDR3: ASSTQAGGSYEQY

V: TRBV7-2
J: TRBJ2-7
CDR3: ASSRRLLYEQY

V: TRBV6-2/TRBV6-3
J: TRBJ1-4
CDR3: ASSYATGGGGRKLF

V: TRBV11-1
J: TRBJ2-1
CDR3: ASSLSVREDYNEQF

V: TRBV6-2/TRBV6-3
J: TRBJ1-1
CDR3: ASSRQGGTEAF

V: TRBV7-9
J: TRBJ1-4
CDR3: ASSLPRGGELF

V: TRBV7-9
J: TRBJ2-7
CDR3: ASSLTQGSYEQY

V: TRBV7-9
J: TRBJ1-4
CDR3: ASSLTGQGVDEKLF

V: TRBV30
J: TRBJ2-5
CDR3: AWSPGGLAGGETQY

V: TRBV29-1
J: TRBJ2-3
CDR3: SVDPDYFATSDTQY

V: TRBV30
J: TRBJ2-5
CDR3: AWTRTGTFDETQY

V: TRBV7-3
J: TRBJ2-5
CDR3: ASSQTGGSQETQY

V: TRBV19
J: TRBJ2-5
CDR3: ASSTTGEGRETQY

V: TRBV24-1
J: TRBJ2-3
CDR3: ATSVEGGTDTQY

V: TRBV11-2
J: TRBJ1-2
CDR3: ASSLGAADGYT

V: TRBV27
J: TRBJ2-5
CDR3: ASSTRDSLQETQY

V: TRBV7-9
J: TRBJ2-5
CDR3: ASSSQVGETQY